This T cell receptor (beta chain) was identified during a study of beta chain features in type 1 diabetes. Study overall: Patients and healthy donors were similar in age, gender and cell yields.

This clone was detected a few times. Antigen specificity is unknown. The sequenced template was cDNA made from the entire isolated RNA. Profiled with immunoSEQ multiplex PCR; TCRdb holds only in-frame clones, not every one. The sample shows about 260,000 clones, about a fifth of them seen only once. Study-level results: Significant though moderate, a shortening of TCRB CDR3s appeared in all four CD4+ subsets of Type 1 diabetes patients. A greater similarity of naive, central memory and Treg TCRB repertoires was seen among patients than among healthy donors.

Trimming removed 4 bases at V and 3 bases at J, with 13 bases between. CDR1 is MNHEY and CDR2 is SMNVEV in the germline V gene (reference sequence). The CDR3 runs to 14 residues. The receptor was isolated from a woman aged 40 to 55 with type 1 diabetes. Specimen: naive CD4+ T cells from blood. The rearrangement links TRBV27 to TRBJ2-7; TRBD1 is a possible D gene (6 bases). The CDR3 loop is CASSSLTGSYEQYF. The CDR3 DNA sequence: TGTGCCAGCAGTTCCCTGACAGGAAGCTACGAGCAGTACTTC.